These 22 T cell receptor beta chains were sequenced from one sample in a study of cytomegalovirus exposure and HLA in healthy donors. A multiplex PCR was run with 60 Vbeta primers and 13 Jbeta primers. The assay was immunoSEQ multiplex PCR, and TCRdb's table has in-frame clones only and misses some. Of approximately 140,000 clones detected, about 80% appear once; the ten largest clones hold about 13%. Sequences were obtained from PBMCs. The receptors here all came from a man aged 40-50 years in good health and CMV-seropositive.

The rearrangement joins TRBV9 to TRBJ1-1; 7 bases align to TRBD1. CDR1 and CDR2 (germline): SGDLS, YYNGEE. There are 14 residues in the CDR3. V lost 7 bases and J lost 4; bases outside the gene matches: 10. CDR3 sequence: CASAYHRGSTEAFF. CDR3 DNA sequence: TGTGCCAGCGCCTACCACAGGGGCTCCACTGAAGCTTTCTTT.

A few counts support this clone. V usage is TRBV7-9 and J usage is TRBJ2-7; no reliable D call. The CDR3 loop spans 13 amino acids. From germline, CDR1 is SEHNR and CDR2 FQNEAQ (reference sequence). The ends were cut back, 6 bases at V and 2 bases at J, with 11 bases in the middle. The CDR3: CASSAEPTYEQYF. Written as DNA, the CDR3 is TGTGCCAGCAGTGCGGAGCCTACCTACGAGCAGTACTTC.

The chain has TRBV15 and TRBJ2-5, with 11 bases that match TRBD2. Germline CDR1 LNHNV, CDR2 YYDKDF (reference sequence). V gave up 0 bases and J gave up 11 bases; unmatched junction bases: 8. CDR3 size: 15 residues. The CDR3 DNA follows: TGTGCCACCAGCAGAGATAGGATAGCGGGAGGGGAGCAGTACTTC. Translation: CATSRDRIAGGEQYF.

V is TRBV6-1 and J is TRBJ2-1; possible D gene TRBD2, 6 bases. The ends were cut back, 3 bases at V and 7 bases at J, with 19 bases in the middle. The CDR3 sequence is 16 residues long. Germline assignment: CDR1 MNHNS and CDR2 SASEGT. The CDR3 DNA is TGTGCCAGCAGTGACCCTCGGAGGGCCTTAAGGAATGAGCAGTTCTTC. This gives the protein CASSDPRRALRNEQFF.

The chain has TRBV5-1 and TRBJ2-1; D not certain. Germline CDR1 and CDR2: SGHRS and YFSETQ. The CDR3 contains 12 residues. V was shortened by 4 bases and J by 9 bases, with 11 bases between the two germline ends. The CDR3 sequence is CASSPPPGEQFF. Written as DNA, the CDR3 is TGCGCCAGCAGCCCCCCTCCGGGTGAGCAGTTCTTC.

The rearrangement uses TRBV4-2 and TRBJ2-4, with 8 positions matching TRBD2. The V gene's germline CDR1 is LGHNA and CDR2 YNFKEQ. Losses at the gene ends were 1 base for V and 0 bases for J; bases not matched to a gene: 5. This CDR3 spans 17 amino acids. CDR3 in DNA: TGTGCCAGCAGCCAAGGAGGACTAGCAGAAGCCAAAAACATTCAGTACTTC. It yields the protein CASSQGGLAEAKNIQYF.

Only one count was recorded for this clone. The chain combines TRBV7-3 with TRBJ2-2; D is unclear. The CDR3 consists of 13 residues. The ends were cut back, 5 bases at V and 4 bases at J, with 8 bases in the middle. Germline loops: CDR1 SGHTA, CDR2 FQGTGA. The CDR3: CASSQELTGELFF. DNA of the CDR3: TGTGCCAGCAGCCAAGAGCTCACCGGGGAGCTGTTTTTT. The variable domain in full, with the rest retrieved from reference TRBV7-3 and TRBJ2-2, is GAGVSQTPSNKVTEKGKYVELRCDPISGHTALYWYRQSLGQGPEFLIYFQGTGAADDSGLPNDRFFAVRPEGSVSTLKIQRTERGDSAVYLCASSQELTGELFFGEGSRLTVL.

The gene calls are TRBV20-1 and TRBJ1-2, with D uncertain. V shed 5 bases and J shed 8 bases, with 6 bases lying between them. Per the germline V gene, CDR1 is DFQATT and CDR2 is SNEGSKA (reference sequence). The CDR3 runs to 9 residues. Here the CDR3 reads CSAPGGYTF. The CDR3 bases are TGCAGTGCTCCGGGGGGCTACACCTTC.

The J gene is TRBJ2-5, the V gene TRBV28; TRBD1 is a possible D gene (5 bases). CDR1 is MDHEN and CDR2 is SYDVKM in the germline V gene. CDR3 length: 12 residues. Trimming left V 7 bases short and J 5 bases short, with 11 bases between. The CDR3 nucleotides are TGTGCCAGCACCCAGGGTTTGGAGACCCAGTACTTC. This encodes CASTQGLETQYF.

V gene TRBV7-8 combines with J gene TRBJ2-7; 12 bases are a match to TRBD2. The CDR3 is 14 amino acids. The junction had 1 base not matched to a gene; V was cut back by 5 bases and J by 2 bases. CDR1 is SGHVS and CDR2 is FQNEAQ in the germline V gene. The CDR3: CASSRTSGAYEQYF. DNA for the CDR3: TGTGCCAGCAGCCGGACTAGCGGGGCCTACGAGCAGTACTTC.

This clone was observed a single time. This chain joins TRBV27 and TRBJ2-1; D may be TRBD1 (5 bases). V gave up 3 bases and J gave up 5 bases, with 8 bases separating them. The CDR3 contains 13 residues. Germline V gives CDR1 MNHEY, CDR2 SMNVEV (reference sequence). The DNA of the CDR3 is TGTGCCAGCAGTTTTGCACAGGACAATGAGCAGTTCTTC. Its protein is CASSFAQDNEQFF.

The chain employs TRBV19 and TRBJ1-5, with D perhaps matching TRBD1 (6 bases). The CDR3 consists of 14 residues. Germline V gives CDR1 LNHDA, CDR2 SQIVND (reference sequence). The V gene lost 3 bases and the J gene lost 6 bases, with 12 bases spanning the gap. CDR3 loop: CASSIRGVGQPQHF. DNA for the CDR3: TGTGCCAGTAGTATCAGGGGTGTCGGTCAGCCCCAGCATTTT.

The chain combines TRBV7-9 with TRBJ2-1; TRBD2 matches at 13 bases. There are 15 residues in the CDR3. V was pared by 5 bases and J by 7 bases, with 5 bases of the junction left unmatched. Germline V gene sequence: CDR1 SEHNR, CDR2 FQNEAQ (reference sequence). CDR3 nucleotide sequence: TGTGCCAGCAGCCTGCGGACTAGCGGGAGTAATGAGCAGTTCTTC. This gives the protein CASSLRTSGSNEQFF.

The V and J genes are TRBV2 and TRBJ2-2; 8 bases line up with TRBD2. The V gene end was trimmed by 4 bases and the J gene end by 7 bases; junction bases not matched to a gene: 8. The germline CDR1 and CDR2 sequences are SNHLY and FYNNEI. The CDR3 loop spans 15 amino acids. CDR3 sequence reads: CASSGVSGSVGELFF. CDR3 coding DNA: TGTGCCAGCAGTGGTGTAAGCGGGAGCGTCGGGGAGCTGTTTTTT.

CDR3 loop: CASSRDRGGTEAFF. The CDR3 bases are TGCGCCAGCAGCCGGGACAGGGGAGGGACTGAAGCTTTCTTT. This chain connects TRBV5-1 to TRBJ1-1, with 10 bases that match TRBD1. CDR1 is SGHRS, CDR2 YFSETQ, per germline. This CDR3 spans 14 amino acids. Trimming at V came to 4 bases and at J to 5 bases, leaving 5 bases not matched to a gene. The entire variable domain, with the rest obtained from reference TRBV5-1 and TRBJ1-1, is as follows: KAGVTQTPRYLIKTRGQQVTLSCSPISGHRSVSWYQQTPGQGLQFLFEYFSETQRNKGNFPGRFSGRQFSNSRSEMNVSTLELGDSALYLCASSRDRGGTEAFFGQGTRLTVV.

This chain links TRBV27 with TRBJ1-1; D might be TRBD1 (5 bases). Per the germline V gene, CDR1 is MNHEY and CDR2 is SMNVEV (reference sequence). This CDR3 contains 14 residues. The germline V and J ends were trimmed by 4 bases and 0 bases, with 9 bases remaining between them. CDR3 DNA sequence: TGTGCCAGCAGTTGGAGGGGAATGAACACTGAAGCTTTCTTT. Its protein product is CASSWRGMNTEAFF.

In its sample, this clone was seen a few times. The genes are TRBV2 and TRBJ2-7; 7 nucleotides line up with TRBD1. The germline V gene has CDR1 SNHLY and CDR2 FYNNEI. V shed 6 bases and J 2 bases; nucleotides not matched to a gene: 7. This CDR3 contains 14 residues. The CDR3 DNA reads TGTGCCAGCAGGATTCTCACAGGGGCCTACGAGCAGTACTTC. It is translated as CASRILTGAYEQYF.

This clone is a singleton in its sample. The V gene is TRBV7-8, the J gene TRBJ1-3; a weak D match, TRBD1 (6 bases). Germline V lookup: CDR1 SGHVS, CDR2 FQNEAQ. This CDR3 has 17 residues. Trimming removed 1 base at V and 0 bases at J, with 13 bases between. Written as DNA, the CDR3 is TGTGCCAGCAGCTTAGGTTACAGGGCTTCCTCTGGAAACACCATATATTTT. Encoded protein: CASSLGYRASSGNTIYF.

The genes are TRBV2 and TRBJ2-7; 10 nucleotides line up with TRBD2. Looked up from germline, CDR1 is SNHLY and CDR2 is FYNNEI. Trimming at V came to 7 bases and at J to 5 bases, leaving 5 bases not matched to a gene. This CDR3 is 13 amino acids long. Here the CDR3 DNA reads TGTGCCAGCACAGGACTAGCGGCAAACGAGCAGTACTTC. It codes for CASTGLAANEQYF. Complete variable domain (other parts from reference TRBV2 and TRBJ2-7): EPEVTQTPSHQVTQMGQEVILRCVPISNHLYFYWYRQILGQKVEFLVSFYNNEISEKSEIFDDQFSVERPDGSNFTLKIRSTKLEDSAMYFCASTGLAANEQYFGPGTRLTVT.

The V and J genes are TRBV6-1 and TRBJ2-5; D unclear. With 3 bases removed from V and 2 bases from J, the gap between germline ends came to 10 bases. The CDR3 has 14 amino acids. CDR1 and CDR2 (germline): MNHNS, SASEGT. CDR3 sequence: CASSEIGIQETQYF. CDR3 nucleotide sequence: TGTGCCAGCAGTGAGATCGGTATTCAAGAGACCCAGTACTTC.

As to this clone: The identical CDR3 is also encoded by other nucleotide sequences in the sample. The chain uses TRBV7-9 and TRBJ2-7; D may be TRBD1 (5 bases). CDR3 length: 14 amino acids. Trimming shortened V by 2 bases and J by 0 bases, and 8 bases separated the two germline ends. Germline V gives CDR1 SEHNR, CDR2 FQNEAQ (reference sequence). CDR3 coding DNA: TGTGCCAGCAGCTTACAGGGCCCCTCCTACGAGCAGTACTTC. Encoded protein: CASSLQGPSYEQYF.

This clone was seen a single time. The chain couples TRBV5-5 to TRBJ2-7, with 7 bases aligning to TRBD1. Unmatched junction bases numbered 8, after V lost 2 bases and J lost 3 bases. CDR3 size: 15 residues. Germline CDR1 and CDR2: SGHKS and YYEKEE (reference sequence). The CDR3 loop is CASSLLGQTSYEQYF. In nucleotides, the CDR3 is TGTGCCAGCAGCTTACTGGGACAGACAAGCTACGAGCAGTACTTC. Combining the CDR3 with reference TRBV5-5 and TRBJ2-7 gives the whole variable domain DAGVTQSPTHLIKTRGQQVTLRCSPISGHKSVSWYQQVLGQGPQFIFQYYEKEERGRGNFPDRFSARQFPNYSSELNVNALLLGDSALYLCASSLLGQTSYEQYFGPGTRLTVT.